A selection of T cell receptor beta chains follows, all from one sample in a study of blood T cell repertoires in COVID-19. Clones were sequenced by immunoSEQ multiplex PCR, and TCRdb holds only the in-frame ones, with some missing. The sample has about 300,000 clones, 85% to 90% seen once; the top ten hold 1.5% to 2%. Sequenced: peripheral blood. These receptor sequences come from a woman aged 30 to 39 with COVID-19, enrolled during active disease. The CDR3 runs from the conserved cysteine through the conserved F or W. The order of the fields is V gene, D gene, clone size, J gene, CDR3 DNA, CDR3 protein. A D gene is named only where the DNA matches it firmly. Clone sizes are given selectively: once, few, many, or a class where the clone is expanded.

>TRBV30|TRBD1|NA|TRBJ1-5
TGTGCCTGGTCTAACAGGGGCGTTCAGCCCCAGCATTTT
CAWSNRGVQPQHF
>TRBV6-5|TRBD1|NA|TRBJ1-1
TGTGCCAGCCTTCCGACAGGGGGCTTCACTGAAGCTTTCTTT
CASLPTGGFTEAFF
>TRBV7-2|NA|NA|TRBJ1-5
TGTGCCAGCAGCTCTTCCGGGAGGGGCAATCAGCCCCAGCATTTT
CASSSSGRGNQPQHF
>TRBV27|NA|NA|TRBJ2-2
TGTGCCAGCAGTTTATCGGCCACCGGGGAGCTGTTTTTT
CASSLSATGELFF
>TRBV28|TRBD1|NA|TRBJ1-6
TGTGCCAGCAGCCCCGGGACAGATACTTCACCCCTCCACTTT
CASSPGTDTSPLHF
>TRBV7-9|NA|NA|TRBJ1-1
TGTGCCAGCAGCCCGCGTTCTACGGGGAACACTGAAGCTTTCTTT
CASSPRSTGNTEAFF
>TRBV2|NA|NA|TRBJ1-6
TGTGCCAGCAGTGCCCAGGACTCTAATGACCATTCACCCCTCCACTTT
CASSAQDSNDHSPLHF
>TRBV15|NA|NA|TRBJ2-4
TGTGCCACCAGCAGAGAAGGAGGGCCCAAAAACATTCAGTACTTC
CATSREGGPKNIQYF
>TRBV2|NA|NA|TRBJ2-7
TGTGCCAGCAGGCAGACTAGCTCCTACGAGCAGTACTTC
CASRQTSSYEQYF
>TRBV2|TRBD1|NA|TRBJ2-3
TGTGCCAGCAGCGCAGACAGGGGGGGGGCAGATACGCAGTATTTT
CASSADRGGADTQYF
>TRBV2|TRBD1|NA|TRBJ2-1
TGTGCCAGCAGTATCACAGGGGGCCCAGGGTATGAGCAGTTCTTC
CASSITGGPGYEQFF
>TRBV18|NA|once|TRBJ1-5
TGTGCCAGCTCCCTCCAAGCGGCCAATCAGCCCCAGCATTTT
CASSLQAANQPQHF
>TRBV2|NA|NA|TRBJ1-2
TGTGCCAGCAGTGAAGCGCAGGGGAGGGGCGAGGGCTACACCTTC
CASSEAQGRGEGYTF
>TRBV28|NA|NA|TRBJ1-1
TGTGCCAGCAGTCCCAGGGGAGCTGAAGCTTTCTTT
CASSPRGAEAFF
>TRBV2|TRBD1|NA|TRBJ1-2
TGTGCCAGCAGAGGGGACAGCTATGGCTACACCTTC
CASRGDSYGYTF
>TRBV5-1|NA|NA|TRBJ2-1
TGCGCCAGCAGCTTGGCCGCAGGGGTCAACAATGAGCAGTTCTTC
CASSLAAGVNNEQFF
>TRBV28|TRBD1|NA|TRBJ1-2
TGTGCCAGCAGTAGGAGGGACAGGGGGCTTTTTGGCTACACCTTC
CASSRRDRGLFGYTF
>TRBV6-2/TRBV6-3|NA|NA|TRBJ1-1
TGTGCCAGCAGTTCTACAGAAGAAGCTTTCTTT
CASSSTEEAFF
>TRBV6-5|NA|NA|TRBJ2-5
TGTGCCAGCAGTTCCTCGGGCTTCCAAAGGGAGACCCAGTACTTC
CASSSSGFQRETQYF
>TRBV19|NA|NA|TRBJ1-5
TGTGCCAGTACTAAACAGGGCCACGGGCAGCCCCAGCATTTT
CASTKQGHGQPQHF
>TRBV5-4|NA|once|TRBJ1-3
TGTGCCAGCAGCTCAGGGGAGGGAAACACCATATATTTT
CASSSGEGNTIYF
>TRBV7-9|NA|NA|TRBJ2-3
TGTGCCAGCAGCCCCAGAGGAGGGCCTAGATTTACAGATACGCAGTATTTT
CASSPRGGPRFTDTQYF
>TRBV19|NA|NA|TRBJ2-3
TGTGCCAGTAGTATGGGGGGTTCCGTGCCAGATACGCAGTATTTT
CASSMGGSVPDTQYF
>TRBV4-1|TRBD1|NA|TRBJ1-2
TGCGCCAGCAGCCCGCCAGGCAGGGGGGCGAAGAGTGGCTACACCTTC
CASSPPGRGAKSGYTF
>TRBV7-9|NA|NA|TRBJ2-3
TGTGCCATCCTCCCCCGGGATCGCGGCACAGATACGCAGTATTTT
CAILPRDRGTDTQYF
>TRBV6-5|TRBD1|NA|TRBJ2-5
TGTGCCAGCAGTAGGGGGCCTCAAGAGACCCAGTACTTC
CASSRGPQETQYF
>TRBV5-4|TRBD1|NA|TRBJ1-5
TGTGCCAGCAGCCGACAGGGGGACAATCAGCCCCAGCATTTT
CASSRQGDNQPQHF